This TCR beta chain was identified during a study of blood T cell repertoires in COVID-19. In the study overall: From T cells, B-cell-depleted T cells, or PBMCs came the material, which was cDNA or gDNA.

Data came from immunoSEQ multiplex PCR; TCRdb stores just in-frame clones and leaves some out. This sample has approximately 350,000 clones, with 75% to 90% found just once. This CDR3 region has 16 residues. Looked up from germline, CDR1 is SGHVS and CDR2 is FQNEAQ. The trim removed 5 bases at V and 2 bases at J, leaving 7 bases unmatched. The table lists this clone with a count of one. Adults between about 18 and 95 years of age took part from about two dozen US areas. Participants reported their clinical history, and cohort assignment relied on those reports. What the recovered Cohort 3 donors had was two negative PCRs, clearance, or symptom resolution.

V usage is TRBV7-8 and J usage is TRBJ2-5; 11 positions agree with TRBD2. Sequencing was carried out using PBMCs or T cells enriched from blood (not recorded which). This clonotype was sampled from a woman aged 45 to 65 who had recovered from COVID-19. In DNA, the CDR3 is TGTGCCAGCAGCGGGGGGACTAGCGGAAAACAAGAGACCCAGTACTTC. Translating it yields CASSGGTSGKQETQYF.